Given below is one T cell receptor beta chain in context. Its antigen is still unknown. Sample-barcoded 5' priming and a J-beta primer mix drove a second PCR of about 6 to 12 cycles. TCRdb re-called the 5' RACE reads with MiXCR, one entry per CDR3 protein. The top ten hold more than 6% of the sample, which has 1.5 million to 2 million distinct CDR3 sequences, roughly 30% seen once. This entry is derived from a study of blood T cells in healthy people across ages. Study-wide results and caveats: It was the long-lived donors that had more naive CD4+ cells and higher diversity than aged donors.

Germline CDR1 and CDR2: SEHNR and FQNEAQ (reference sequence). The length of the CDR3 is 15 residues. V gave up 5 bases and J gave up 10 bases, with 21 bases separating them. The material sequenced was blood. This receptor was taken from a woman in her 30s in good health. The J gene is TRBJ1-5, the V gene TRBV7-9; the D gene is possibly TRBD1 (5 bases). DNA of the CDR3: TGTGCCAGCAGCGCGACAGACTGGGTTTCCAGCCCCCAGCATTTT. This encodes CASSATDWVSSPQHF.